This TCR beta chain emerged from a study of response to subunit inactivated influenza vaccine. Study-wide findings and caveats: Authors proposed each seasonal influenza vaccination draws in few new T cells.

The J segment lost 7 bases and the V segment lost 0 bases, leaving 7 bases of the junction unmatched. CDR1 is LGHNA and CDR2 is YNFKEQ in the germline V gene. The CDR3 is made up of 16 amino acids. TCRdb fed the RT-PCR reads into MiXCR, producing one record per CDR3 protein. This sample has about 620,000 distinct CDR3 sequences, with over 9.5% found just once. With regard to this clonotype: Its antigen is unidentified.

The receptor comes from a middle-aged man who received an inactivated influenza vaccine. The material was PBMCs from blood, obtained on the day of vaccination. The V call is TRBV4-2, the J call TRBJ2-2, with 8 positions matching TRBD2. The chain's CDR3 is CASSQDGERESGELFF. Written as DNA, the CDR3 is TGTGCCAGCAGCCAAGATGGGGAGCGGGAGAGCGGGGAGCTGTTTTTT.